The 14 T cell receptor beta chains below all came from one sample that was sequenced in a study of blood T cell repertoires in COVID-19. Profiled with immunoSEQ multiplex PCR; TCRdb holds only in-frame clones, not every one. The profile shows about 82,000 clones, 80% to 90% of them singletons. The specimen was peripheral blood. These receptors all stem from a woman in her sixties or seventies with acute or convalescent COVID-19.

V is TRBV18 and J is TRBJ2-1; 7 nucleotides match TRBD1. Trimming at V came to 3 bases and at J to 4 bases, leaving 0 bases not matched to a gene. Germline loops: CDR1 KGHSH, CDR2 LQKENI. The CDR3 has 13 residues. The CDR3 region is CASSPGQYNEQFF. CDR3 in DNA: TGTGCCAGCTCACCGGGACAGTACAATGAGCAGTTCTTC.

V and J are TRBV2 and TRBJ1-5, with 7 bases aligning to TRBD1. V lost 7 bases, J lost 6 bases, and 18 bases stayed unmatched. CDR1 and CDR2 (germline): SNHLY, FYNNEI. The CDR3 contains 17 residues. This CDR3 reads CASKFDRVGSEGQPQHF. The CDR3, as DNA: TGTGCCAGCAAGTTTGACAGGGTTGGATCGGAGGGTCAGCCCCAGCATTTT. The full variable domain, in which reference TRBV2 and TRBJ1-5 provide the parts outside the CDR3, is EPEVTQTPSHQVTQMGQEVILRCVPISNHLYFYWYRQILGQKVEFLVSFYNNEISEKSEIFDDQFSVERPDGSNFTLKIRSTKLEDSAMYFCASKFDRVGSEGQPQHFGDGTRLSIL.

The gene calls are TRBV7-2 and TRBJ2-1; tentative D call: TRBD1 (7 bases). Looked up from germline, CDR1 is SGHTA and CDR2 is FQGNSA. The CDR3 has 15 amino acids. Trimming removed 5 bases from V and 6 bases from J, with 17 bases in between. CDR3 bases: TGTGCCAGCAGCACCCGGACAGGAGGGACCAATGAGCAGTTCTTC. This sequence encodes CASSTRTGGTNEQFF.

The chain recombines TRBV4-1 with TRBJ1-1, with 7 bases matching TRBD1. Per germline, CDR1 MGHRA and CDR2 YSYEKL. The CDR3 is made up of 19 amino acids. V dropped 4 bases and J dropped 0; count of bases not matched to a gene: 17. CDR3 sequence reads: CASSRPITGVSGLNTEAFF. The CDR3 bases are TGCGCCAGCAGCCGACCTATTACAGGGGTAAGTGGCCTGAACACTGAAGCTTTCTTT.

The chain joins TRBV4-1 to TRBJ2-3, with 10 bases lining up with TRBD2. Germline CDR1 reads MGHRA; CDR2 reads YSYEKL. This CDR3 is built from 15 residues. V trimming: 0 bases; J trimming: 4 bases; junction bases outside the gene matches: 1. The CDR3 spells CASSQEGLAADTQYF. The CDR3 DNA reads as TGCGCCAGCAGCCAAGAAGGACTAGCGGCAGATACGCAGTATTTT.

The rearrangement links TRBV6-5 to TRBJ2-5; tentatively, D is TRBD1 (5 bases). This CDR3 comprises 11 residues. V dropped 5 bases and J dropped 4 bases, with 5 bases sitting between them. CDR1 MNHEY and CDR2 SVGAGI come from the germline V gene. The CDR3 here is CASSQGETQYF. The CDR3 region has the DNA TGTGCCAGCAGTCAGGGAGAGACCCAGTACTTC.

The V call is TRBV7-6, the J call TRBJ2-1, with D possibly being TRBD2 (6 bases). V was cut by 1 base and J by 6 bases, with 13 bases left in between. The CDR3 loop spans 15 amino acids. CDR1 is SGHVS and CDR2 is FNYEAQ in the germline V gene. The CDR3 region is CASSLVSGLGNEQFF. The CDR3 DNA reads as TGTGCCAGCAGCTTAGTGAGCGGGCTTGGCAATGAGCAGTTCTTC.

This chain uses TRBV7-3 with TRBJ2-7, with 7 bases identical to TRBD1. The V segment lost 1 base and the J segment 4 bases; nucleotides outside the gene matches: 7. The CDR3 consists of 15 residues. Per the germline V gene, CDR1 is SGHTA and CDR2 is FQGTGA. The CDR3 sequence is CASSLKPGGPYEQYF. DNA of the CDR3: TGTGCCAGCAGCTTAAAGCCAGGGGGTCCGTACGAGCAGTACTTC.

This rearrangement joins TRBV5-4 to TRBJ2-3; D is possibly TRBD1 (6 bases). This CDR3 spans 15 amino acids. Looked up from germline, CDR1 is SGHNT and CDR2 is YYREEE (reference sequence). V was trimmed by 4 bases and J by 4 bases, leaving 16 bases between them. Here the CDR3 DNA reads TGTGCCAGCAGCCCAGGAGCGACAGGAGCAGATACGCAGTATTTT. It yields the protein CASSPGATGADTQYF.

This chain links TRBV5-1 with TRBJ1-1, with D possibly TRBD1 on 6 matching bases. The CDR3 length is 15 residues. The V and J ends lost 0 bases and 1 base respectively, with 10 bases between them. Germline V gives CDR1 SGHRS, CDR2 YFSETQ. The CDR3 DNA sequence: TGCGCCAGCAGCTTGGGTGGGACACCGAACACTGAAGCTTTCTTT. Amino acids: CASSLGGTPNTEAFF.

The chain uses TRBV6-1 and TRBJ1-2, with D maybe TRBD1 (5 bases). The CDR3 runs 13 residues. V was clipped by 3 bases and J by 6 bases, with 11 bases between them. Germline V CDR1 and CDR2: MNHNS, SASEGT. The CDR3 nucleotides read TGTGCCAGCAGTGAGGCGACGGGGGATGGCTACACCTTC. Translating gives CASSEATGDGYTF.

The rearrangement joins TRBV29-1 to TRBJ2-7, with D hard to call. CDR3 length equals 11 residues. CDR1 and CDR2 from the germline V gene are SQVTM and ANQGSEA. With 4 bases removed from V and 0 bases from J, the gap between germline ends came to 4 bases. The CDR3 sequence: CSVVISYEQYF. The DNA for the CDR3 is TGCAGCGTTGTTATCTCCTACGAGCAGTACTTC.

The chain combines TRBV4-3 with TRBJ2-5; TRBD2 matches at 7 bases. The CDR3 spans 18 residues. Trimming removed 4 bases from V and 2 bases from J; junction bases left unmatched: 16. Germline CDR1 reads LGHNA; CDR2 reads YSLEER. CDR3 amino acids: CASSLSWRASGTQETQYF. The DNA for the CDR3 is TGCGCCAGCAGCCTTAGCTGGCGGGCTAGCGGAACACAAGAGACCCAGTACTTC.

The table lists this clone with a count of one. The rearrangement uses TRBV6-1 and TRBJ1-4; 10 bases map to TRBD1. V gave up 4 bases and J gave up 0 bases; unmatched junction bases: 2. The CDR3 totals 16 residues. Germline V lookup: CDR1 MNHNS, CDR2 SASEGT. The CDR3 reads CASSGTGGSTNEKLFF. The DNA of the CDR3 is TGTGCCAGCAGTGGGACAGGGGGATCAACTAATGAAAAACTGTTTTTT.